This is a list of T cell receptor beta chains from one sample in a study of shared clonotypes between healthy human individuals. This table comes from immunoSEQ multiplex PCR, and its TCRdb copy is limited to in-frame clones, with some not included. The sample shows 600,000 to 750,000 clones, about two thirds of them seen only once. Sample: memory CD4+ T cells sorted from blood. All receptors come from a woman in her twenties or thirties in good health. Both conserved end residues are part of each CDR3. Fields, in order: clone size, D gene, J gene, V gene, CDR3 DNA, CDR3 protein. A D gene is named only where the DNA matches it firmly. Part of the rows lack a size; the others show once, few, many or a class for expanded clones.

clone size: -; D gene: -; J gene: TRBJ1-3; V gene: TRBV5-1; CDR3 DNA: TGCGCCAGCAGCTTTTCTCGGGGTTCTGCTGGAAACACCATATATTTT; CDR3 protein: CASSFSRGSAGNTIYF
clone size: few; D gene: -; J gene: TRBJ2-3; V gene: TRBV2; CDR3 DNA: TGTGCCAGCTTTTTTCTTCAAGATACGCAGTATTTT; CDR3 protein: CASFFLQDTQYF
clone size: -; D gene: TRBD2; J gene: TRBJ2-2; V gene: TRBV5-6; CDR3 DNA: TGTGCCAGCAGCTTGGGGCTAGCGGGAGTTACCGGGGAGCTGTTTTTT; CDR3 protein: CASSLGLAGVTGELFF
clone size: few; D gene: TRBD2; J gene: TRBJ2-6; V gene: TRBV7-2; CDR3 DNA: TGTGCCAGCAGCCGGGGGGTATCTGGGGCCAACGTCCTGACTTTC; CDR3 protein: CASSRGVSGANVLTF
clone size: -; D gene: -; J gene: TRBJ2-2; V gene: TRBV6-6; CDR3 DNA: TGTGCCAGCAGTTACGGCGGCCCAACGAACACCGGGGAGCTGTTTTTT; CDR3 protein: CASSYGGPTNTGELFF
clone size: -; D gene: TRBD2; J gene: TRBJ2-3; V gene: TRBV5-4; CDR3 DNA: TGTGCCAGCAGCGTCCTACTAACTAGCGGGAGAAGCACAGATACGCAGTATTTT; CDR3 protein: CASSVLLTSGRSTDTQYF
clone size: -; D gene: TRBD1; J gene: TRBJ2-7; V gene: TRBV10-2; CDR3 DNA: TGCGCCAGCAGTGGGGACAAGGGGGCGCAGTACTTC; CDR3 protein: CASSGDKGAQYF
clone size: -; D gene: -; J gene: TRBJ1-5; V gene: TRBV19; CDR3 DNA: TGTGCCAGTAGTATTAGGGATCAGCCCCAGCATTTT; CDR3 protein: CASSIRDQPQHF
clone size: -; D gene: -; J gene: TRBJ1-5; V gene: TRBV2; CDR3 DNA: TGTGCCAGCAACAGGGAAAATCAGCCCCAGCATTTT; CDR3 protein: CASNRENQPQHF
clone size: -; D gene: -; J gene: TRBJ2-7; V gene: TRBV18; CDR3 DNA: TGTGCCAGCTCACCTCAAAGGGTAGCAGGAGCCTACGAGCAGTACTTC; CDR3 protein: CASSPQRVAGAYEQYF
clone size: -; D gene: TRBD1; J gene: TRBJ1-5; V gene: TRBV19; CDR3 DNA: TGTGCCAGTAGTGCGACAGGGTACAATCAGCCCCAGCATTTT; CDR3 protein: CASSATGYNQPQHF
clone size: once; D gene: -; J gene: TRBJ2-7; V gene: TRBV29-1; CDR3 DNA: TGCAGCCTTAGCGAGACAGACCCCTACGAGCAGTACTTC; CDR3 protein: CSLSETDPYEQYF
clone size: -; D gene: TRBD1; J gene: TRBJ2-3; V gene: TRBV29-1; CDR3 DNA: TGCAGCGTACCAACCGGGACAGGGTATACAGATACGCAGTATTTT; CDR3 protein: CSVPTGTGYTDTQYF
clone size: -; D gene: -; J gene: TRBJ1-2; V gene: TRBV7-9; CDR3 DNA: TGTGCCAGCAGCCCCCTGAGGGGGGATGGCTACACCTTC; CDR3 protein: CASSPLRGDGYTF
clone size: -; D gene: -; J gene: TRBJ2-7; V gene: TRBV5-4; CDR3 DNA: TGTGCCAGCAGCTTGTCGGGGGTTTTCCTAGGCGAGCAGTACTTC; CDR3 protein: CASSLSGVFLGEQYF
clone size: -; D gene: TRBD2; J gene: TRBJ2-3; V gene: TRBV27; CDR3 DNA: TGTGCCAGCAGTTCTGGACTAGCGGGTAGCACAGATACGCAGTATTTT; CDR3 protein: CASSSGLAGSTDTQYF
clone size: -; D gene: TRBD2; J gene: TRBJ2-7; V gene: TRBV7-2; CDR3 DNA: TGTGCCAGCAGCTTTCTTTCCCTGGGGCGGGAGACTCGGAACGAGCAGTACTTC; CDR3 protein: CASSFLSLGRETRNEQYF
clone size: -; D gene: -; J gene: TRBJ1-1; V gene: TRBV28; CDR3 DNA: TGTGCCAGCAGGGTCGGGGGGGGCGGAACTGAAGCTTTCTTT; CDR3 protein: CASRVGGGGTEAFF
clone size: -; D gene: -; J gene: TRBJ1-3; V gene: TRBV6-1; CDR3 DNA: TGTGCCAGCAGTGAGTCAATACCTGGAAACACCATATATTTT; CDR3 protein: CASSESIPGNTIYF
clone size: -; D gene: -; J gene: TRBJ1-5; V gene: TRBV6-1; CDR3 DNA: TGTGCCAGCAGTGAATCTCAGGTTAGTCTTCAGCCCCAGCATTTT; CDR3 protein: CASSESQVSLQPQHF
clone size: -; D gene: -; J gene: TRBJ2-3; V gene: TRBV7-6; CDR3 DNA: TGTGCCAGCAGCTTAGCGAATAGTAGGGACCGCACAGATACGCAGTATTTT; CDR3 protein: CASSLANSRDRTDTQYF
clone size: -; D gene: -; J gene: TRBJ1-1; V gene: TRBV9; CDR3 DNA: TGTGCCAGCAGCGTAGCGTCTGGTACTGAAGCTTTCTTT; CDR3 protein: CASSVASGTEAFF
clone size: -; D gene: -; J gene: TRBJ2-3; V gene: TRBV19; CDR3 DNA: TGTGCCAGCAGGCAACTTAGCGACACAGATACGCAGTATTTT; CDR3 protein: CASRQLSDTDTQYF
clone size: -; D gene: TRBD2; J gene: TRBJ2-7; V gene: TRBV18; CDR3 DNA: TGTGCCAGCTCACCGCCGGGACTACCTAACGAGCAGTACTTC; CDR3 protein: CASSPPGLPNEQYF
clone size: few; D gene: -; J gene: TRBJ1-2; V gene: TRBV5-4; CDR3 DNA: TGTGCCAGCAGCTTGGCTTTGGCCGGGGTTGATGGCTACACCTTC; CDR3 protein: CASSLALAGVDGYTF
clone size: few; D gene: TRBD2; J gene: TRBJ2-7; V gene: TRBV2; CDR3 DNA: TGTGCCAGCAAAGCAAGCGGGACCGGCGAGCAGTACTTC; CDR3 protein: CASKASGTGEQYF
clone size: -; D gene: -; J gene: TRBJ1-1; V gene: TRBV28; CDR3 DNA: TGTGCCAGCAGCTCCCCTGGACAACCCGGGACTGAAGCTTTCTTT; CDR3 protein: CASSSPGQPGTEAFF
clone size: -; D gene: TRBD2; J gene: TRBJ2-7; V gene: TRBV25-1; CDR3 DNA: TGTGCCAGTCAGCTAGCGGGAGGCTCCGAGCAGTACTTC; CDR3 protein: CASQLAGGSEQYF
clone size: -; D gene: -; J gene: TRBJ2-5; V gene: TRBV5-1; CDR3 DNA: TGCGCCAGCAGCTTCGCCAAAGGCTGGGAGACCCAGTACTTC; CDR3 protein: CASSFAKGWETQYF
clone size: -; D gene: TRBD2; J gene: TRBJ2-1; V gene: TRBV4-1; CDR3 DNA: TGCGCCAGCAGCCAAGCACGGACTAGCGGGAGTGTCCATGAGCAGTTCTTC; CDR3 protein: CASSQARTSGSVHEQFF
clone size: -; D gene: -; J gene: TRBJ2-6; V gene: TRBV7-2; CDR3 DNA: TGTGCCAGCAGCAGCAGGGCAAGTGGGGCCAACGTCCTGACTTTC; CDR3 protein: CASSSRASGANVLTF
clone size: -; D gene: -; J gene: TRBJ2-5; V gene: TRBV15; CDR3 DNA: TGTGCCACCAGCAGAGTTCGGACTAACCGAGAGACCCAGTACTTC; CDR3 protein: CATSRVRTNRETQYF
clone size: many; D gene: -; J gene: TRBJ1-5; V gene: TRBV27; CDR3 DNA: TGTGCCAGCCTGGGAGATCAGCCCCAGCATTTT; CDR3 protein: CASLGDQPQHF
clone size: -; D gene: -; J gene: TRBJ2-2; V gene: TRBV5-4; CDR3 DNA: TGTGCCAGCAGCTTGGCGGCAGGGGCGAACACCGGGGAGCTGTTTTTT; CDR3 protein: CASSLAAGANTGELFF
clone size: -; D gene: TRBD2; J gene: TRBJ2-3; V gene: TRBV23-1; CDR3 DNA: TGCGCCAGCAGTCGGTCTAGCGGGATTGCCACAGATACGCAGTATTTT; CDR3 protein: CASSRSSGIATDTQYF
clone size: once; D gene: -; J gene: TRBJ2-1; V gene: TRBV7-9; CDR3 DNA: TGTGCCAGCAGCCCAGGGGGAGGGACAGGAAGAGAGCAGTTCTTC; CDR3 protein: CASSPGGGTGREQFF
clone size: -; D gene: -; J gene: TRBJ2-1; V gene: TRBV19; CDR3 DNA: TGTGCCAGTAGTATAGGGGCCCCCAATGAGCAGTTCTTC; CDR3 protein: CASSIGAPNEQFF
clone size: -; D gene: -; J gene: TRBJ1-3; V gene: TRBV5-1; CDR3 DNA: TGCGCCAGCAGCGCATCCCCGGGACTCCTCGCTGGAAACACCATATATTTT; CDR3 protein: CASSASPGLLAGNTIYF
clone size: -; D gene: -; J gene: TRBJ1-6; V gene: TRBV18; CDR3 DNA: TGTGCCAGCTCACCCGACCGAGATTCACCCCTCCACTTT; CDR3 protein: CASSPDRDSPLHF
clone size: -; D gene: TRBD1; J gene: TRBJ2-2; V gene: TRBV5-4; CDR3 DNA: TGTGCCAGCAGCTTGGTGGGACAGGGGGCCGGCGGGGAGCTGTTTTTT; CDR3 protein: CASSLVGQGAGGELFF
clone size: -; D gene: -; J gene: TRBJ2-1; V gene: TRBV7-8; CDR3 DNA: TGTGCCAGCAGCTCCACGCGACTTGTTAATGAGCAGTTCTTC; CDR3 protein: CASSSTRLVNEQFF
clone size: -; D gene: -; J gene: TRBJ1-2; V gene: TRBV4-1; CDR3 DNA: TGCGCCAGCAGCCAAGCTCACCTATCGGGAGGCTACACCTTC; CDR3 protein: CASSQAHLSGGYTF
clone size: -; D gene: TRBD1; J gene: TRBJ1-5; V gene: TRBV28; CDR3 DNA: TGTGCCAGCAGTCCCGGACAGGGACGACAGCCCCAGCATTTT; CDR3 protein: CASSPGQGRQPQHF